These 17 T cell receptor beta chains share one sample of origin, sequenced in a study of tumor-infiltrating lymphocytes in primary liver carcinoma. Starting material of 500 to 600 ng total RNA yielded TCR beta cDNA via a constant-region primer. Construction of TCR beta libraries relied on three successive nested multiplex PCR rounds employing slightly modified ARM-PCR. Running approximately 10 cycles apiece, the first two PCR rounds relied on TRBV1-TRBV30 forward primers together with a C-beta reverse primer. MiXCR, applied by TCRdb to the multiplex PCR reads, yields one record per CDR3 protein. Of around 81,000 distinct CDR3 sequences in the sample, over 55% were seen once. From unsorted bulk tissue weighing roughly 17-32 mg, DNA and RNA were co-extracted. Sequenced: liver tumor tissue from sampling region 4. Noted subset: tumor region T4, right-lateral pole. The receptors stem from a woman aged 55-70 years with primary liver carcinoma and hepatitis B virus infection.

This rearrangement joins TRBV18 to TRBJ2-5; D may correspond to TRBD1 or TRBD2 (6 bases each). From germline, CDR1 is KGHSH and CDR2 LQKENI. The CDR3 loop spans 15 amino acids. Trimming took off 0 bases at V and 5 bases at J, with 13 bases between the two ends. The chain's CDR3 is CASSPPSQGRETQYF. The CDR3 DNA reads TGTGCCAGCTCACCACCGTCGCAGGGGAGGGAGACCCAGTACTTC.

The chain uses TRBV15 and TRBJ1-5; D is unresolved. This CDR3 is 17 amino acids long. V lost 0 bases, J lost 3 bases, and 15 bases lay in between. The germline CDR1 and CDR2 sequences are LNHNV and YYDKDF (reference sequence). CDR3 nucleotide sequence: TGTGCCACCAGCAGAGATCTTTCCAGGAACAACAATCAGCCCCAGCATTTT. Translated: CATSRDLSRNNNQPQHF.

The chain carries TRBV28 and TRBJ2-1; D not certain. V dropped 4 bases and J dropped 6 bases, with 22 bases sitting between them. Germline V gene sequence: CDR1 MDHEN, CDR2 SYDVKM. The CDR3 consists of 17 residues. The CDR3 sequence: CASSSQQPESWRNEQFF. The CDR3 DNA reads as TGTGCCAGCAGTTCTCAACAGCCGGAGTCGTGGCGCAATGAGCAGTTCTTC.

Of note for this clonotype: Possible read error: a much larger clone is one base away. The chain combines TRBV29-1 with TRBJ1-2; unclear D gene. The CDR3 runs to 11 residues. Germline-derived CDR1 and CDR2 are SQVTM and ANQGSEA. The CDR3 DNA follows: TGCAGCGTTGTGCAGGACTATGGCTACGCCTTC. As protein: CSVVQDYGYAF.

In regard to this clonotype: The junction departs from germline at one end; a sequencing error may be responsible. The chain couples TRBV6-1 to TRBJ2-3; D ambiguous. The CDR3 spans 15 residues. Germline V lookup: CDR1 MNHNS, CDR2 SASEGT. CDR3 sequence: CASTEGPASTDAQYF. The CDR3 DNA is TGTGCCAGCACTGAAGGGCCGGCTAGTACAGATGCACAGTATTTT.

This clonotype was counted only a few times. The V and J genes are TRBV11-2 and TRBJ2-3; 9 bases line up with TRBD2. CDR1 SGHAT and CDR2 FQNNGV come from the germline V gene. The J segment lost 6 bases and the V segment lost 8 bases, leaving 12 bases of the junction unmatched. The CDR3 is 15 residues long. In DNA form, the CDR3 reads TGTGCCAGCGGCCCTGGACTAGCGAGCCCGGATACGCAGTATTTT. Its protein product is CASGPGLASPDTQYF.

This clonotype was seen many times. V is TRBV7-9 and J is TRBJ1-4; D not certain. The CDR3 has 13 amino acids. Looked up from germline, CDR1 is SEHNR and CDR2 is FQNEAQ (reference sequence). V was clipped by 0 bases and J by 1 base, with 0 bases between them. CDR3 nucleotide sequence: TGTGCCAGCAGCTTAGCAACTAATGAAAAACTGTTTTTT. Translated, it gives CASSLATNEKLFF.

With regard to this clonotype: An end of the junction differs from the germline gene, which may be a read error. The chain employs TRBV11-3 and TRBJ2-3; no clear D. The CDR3 has 17 residues. Germline assignment: CDR1 SGHNT and CDR2 YENEEA. CDR3 region: CTSSSSFRPLRKDTQYF. The CDR3 DNA sequence: TGTACCAGCAGCTCATCGTTTCGGCCGCTACGGAAAGATACGCAGTATTTT.

By share, this clonotype ranks as large (0.1 to 1%). This sequence joins TRBV11-3 and TRBJ2-2; a weak D match, TRBD2 (5 bases). Trimming shortened V by 6 bases and J by 5 bases, and 13 bases separated the two germline ends. The CDR3 consists of 14 residues. Germline values: CDR1 SGHNT, CDR2 YENEEA. The CDR3 DNA reads as TGTGCCAGCAGGGGAACTAGGGCGACCGGGGAGCTGTTTTTT. It specifies CASRGTRATGELFF.

In the case of this clonotype: No conserved phenylalanine or tryptophan ends this CDR3, so it is likely a read error. The limits of the CDR3 on the DNA are not certain, so only TCRdb's listed CDR3 is given. The V and J genes are TRBV11-2 and TRBJ2-3. A total of 13 residues make up the CDR3, ends included. Germline V CDR1 and CDR2: SGHAT, FQNNGV. The CDR3 here is CASSLDRGDTQQL.

The chain uses TRBV6-6 and TRBJ1-5; D perhaps matches TRBD1 (5 bases). V was trimmed by 6 bases and J by 2 bases, leaving 14 bases between them. There are 15 residues in the CDR3. The germline V gene has CDR1 MNHNY and CDR2 SVGAGI (reference sequence). The CDR3 sequence: CASSHGRGGNQPQHF. Here the CDR3 DNA reads TGTGCCAGCAGCCATGGACGGGGGGGCAATCAGCCCCAGCATTTT.

Worth noting for this clonotype: An end of the junction does not agree with germline; a read error may underlie this. The V and J genes are TRBV6-2 or TRBV6-3 and TRBJ2-2, with D possibly being TRBD2 (5 bases). The CDR3 is made up of 12 amino acids. Germline CDR1 reads MNHEY; CDR2 reads SVGEGT. The CDR3 region is CVSSLEVGELLF. The CDR3 DNA is TGTGTCAGCAGTTTAGAGGTCGGGGAGCTGTTATTT.

With respect to this clonotype: A junction end diverges from the germline sequence, so it may reflect a read error. This chain links TRBV11-2 with TRBJ1-5, with unresolved D. Germline CDR1 and CDR2: SGHAT and FQNNGV. The CDR3 contains 13 residues. For the CDR3, the DNA is TGTGTCAGCAGCCAAGAGGAGCGTCGGCCCCAGCATTTT. Protein sequence: CVSSQEERRPQHF.

On this clonotype: Its ends do not fully match the called genes, so a read error is possible. The CDR3 spells CASSLGRTGDLFF. DNA for the CDR3: TGTGCCAGCAGTTTAGGTAGGACTGGGGACCTGTTTTTT. The chain carries TRBV11-1 and TRBJ2-2; D may correspond to TRBD1 or TRBD2 (5 bases each). The germline CDR1 and CDR2 sequences are SGHAT and FQDESV (reference sequence). CDR3 length: 13 amino acids.

This chain links TRBV2 with TRBJ1-5; perhaps TRBD1 as D (6 bases). Per the germline V gene, CDR1 is SNHLY and CDR2 is FYNNEI. With 7 bases removed from V and 6 bases from J, the gap between germline ends came to 10 bases. The CDR3 runs to 12 residues. The CDR3 bases are TGTGCCAGCACTCGGGGGGCTCAGCCCCAGCATTTT. Protein sequence: CASTRGAQPQHF. Looking up the rest from reference TRBV2 and TRBJ1-5 gives the full variable domain: EPEVTQTPSHQVTQMGQEVILRCVPISNHLYFYWYRQILGQKVEFLVSFYNNEISEKSEIFDDQFSVERPDGSNFTLKIRSTKLEDSAMYFCASTRGAQPQHFGDGTRLSIL.

The CDR3 spells CASSLGQGTPCGKLFF. CDR3 DNA sequence: TGTGCCAGCAGTTTGGGGCAGGGTACCCCATGTGGAAAACTGTTTTTT. The chain uses TRBV12-3 or TRBV12-4 and TRBJ1-4, with D possibly TRBD1 on 5 matching bases. The CDR3 consists of 16 residues. V lost 3 bases and J 10 bases, leaving 21 bases between the germline ends.

With regard to this clonotype: One end of the junction fails to match germline, which may point to a read error. In DNA, the CDR3 is TGTGTCAGCCGCCTACAGGGACTCACTGAAGCTTTCTTT. Translating it yields CVSRLQGLTEAFF. The chain recombines TRBV6-6 with TRBJ1-1, with D possibly being TRBD1 (6 bases). The CDR3 sequence is 13 residues long. CDR1 and CDR2 (germline): MNHNY, SVGAGI (reference sequence).